Shown below are 19 T cell receptor beta chains from a single sample sequenced in a study of T cell repertoires in cytomegalovirus infection. TCRdb called the reads again in MiXCR, with one record for every CDR3 protein. This sample has around 100,000 distinct CDR3 sequences, with less than 55% found just once. These TCRs are of unknown antigen specificity. The sequencing used CD8+ T cells from cultured PBMCs, collected from culture after CMV antigen stimulation. The receptors shown here come from a human donor in good health (CMV status not recorded). Some clones in this sample may be carry-over from other donors' samples.

V gene TRBV7-9 combines with J gene TRBJ2-5; 14 bases map to TRBD2. The CDR3 is 17 amino acids. Trimming took 5 bases from V and 5 from J; bases not matched to a gene: 10. Germline V gene sequence: CDR1 SEHNR, CDR2 FQNEAQ (reference sequence). The CDR3 nucleotides read TGTGCCAGCAGCACCCGGACTAGCGGGGGGTGGCAGGAGACCCAGTACTTC. Translating it yields CASSTRTSGGWQETQYF. Based on the CDR3 plus reference TRBV7-9 and TRBJ2-5, the full variable domain is DTGVSQNPRHKITKRGQNVTFRCDPISEHNRLYWYRQTLGQGPEFLTYFQNEAQLEKSRLLSDRFSAERPKGSFSTLEIQRTEQGDSAMYLCASSTRTSGGWQETQYFGPGTRLLVL.

In its sample, this clonotype was seen many times. The chain has TRBV29-1 and TRBJ2-1, with 7 bases aligning to TRBD2. V gave up 5 bases and J gave up 6 bases; unmatched junction bases: 7. Germline CDR1 is SQVTM and CDR2 is ANQGSEA. The CDR3 is 13 amino acids. CDR3 in amino acids: CSVYGLGANEQFF. CDR3 DNA sequence: TGCAGCGTTTACGGACTAGGCGCCAATGAGCAGTTCTTC.

This clonotype was detected only a few times. V gene TRBV12-3 or TRBV12-4 combines with J gene TRBJ1-3; D is perhaps TRBD1 (6 bases). V shed 5 bases and J shed 2 bases, with 10 bases lying between them. The CDR3 length is 14 residues. This chain's CDR3 is CASSLQGAGNTIYF. The CDR3 bases are TGTGCCAGCAGTCTACAGGGTGCTGGAAACACCATATATTTT.

V is TRBV5-6 and J is TRBJ1-4; 8 bases align to TRBD1. CDR3 size: 15 residues. V shed 4 bases, J shed 6 bases, and the junction held 8 bases outside the gene matches. Germline V gives CDR1 SGHDT, CDR2 YYEEEE. The CDR3 region is CASSNGQGEYEKLFF. The CDR3 DNA reads TGTGCCAGCAGCAACGGACAGGGAGAATATGAAAAACTGTTTTTT.

J is TRBJ1-1 and V is TRBV7-8, with a tentative D call TRBD1 (5 bases). The V end was cut by 6 bases, the J end by 4 bases, with 12 bases between. The CDR3 is made up of 13 amino acids. Germline-derived CDR1 and CDR2 are SGHVS and FQNEAQ. In DNA, the CDR3 is TGTGCCAGCAGTCTCTGGGGGAGCACTGAAGCTTTCTTT. As protein: CASSLWGSTEAFF.

This clonotype has only a few counts. V gene TRBV11-2 combines with J gene TRBJ2-3, with 7 bases lining up with TRBD1. CDR1 and CDR2 from the germline V gene are SGHAT and FQNNGV. The CDR3 has 16 residues. V gave up 5 bases and J gave up 0 bases; unmatched junction bases: 8. CDR3 DNA sequence: TGTGCCAGCAGCCCTGGGACAGACACTAGCACAGATACGCAGTATTTT. Translating it yields CASSPGTDTSTDTQYF.

The chain combines TRBV4-2 with TRBJ1-5; 10 bases align to TRBD1. The V and J ends lost 0 bases and 15 bases, in that order; junction bases with no gene match: 5. The germline V gene encodes CDR1 LGHNA and CDR2 YNFKEQ. CDR3 length: 13 residues. CDR3 bases: TGTGCCAGCAGCCAAGATCACGGGACAGGGGTGCATTTT. It encodes CASSQDHGTGVHF.

This clonotype was recorded a few times. The chain is built from TRBV27 and TRBJ2-3, with D maybe TRBD1 (5 bases). This CDR3 is 11 amino acids long. Between the trimmed V and J ends, which lost 6 bases and 4 bases, there was a span of 5 bases. The germline V gene encodes CDR1 MNHEY and CDR2 SMNVEV (reference sequence). The CDR3 DNA follows: TGTGCCAGCAGACAGGCAGATACGCAGTATTTT. This gives the protein CASRQADTQYF.

The chain uses TRBV6-6 and TRBJ2-1, with 8 bases fitting TRBD1. CDR1 is MNHNY and CDR2 is SVGAGI in the germline V gene (reference sequence). Trimming removed 0 bases from V and 0 bases from J; junction bases left unmatched: 10. This CDR3 comprises 19 residues. CDR3 in DNA: TGTGCCAGCAGTTACTCACGGACAGGGTTACAGAGCTCCTACAATGAGCAGTTCTTC. The encoded protein is CASSYSRTGLQSSYNEQFF.

This clonotype was found a few times. The rearrangement links TRBV28 to TRBJ2-1; D perhaps matches TRBD2 (5 bases). CDR1 MDHEN and CDR2 SYDVKM come from the germline V gene. The CDR3 extends over 16 amino acids. The ends were cut back, 6 bases at V and 0 bases at J, with 15 bases in the middle. The CDR3 is CASSPLASSSYNEQFF. Here the CDR3 DNA reads TGTGCCAGCAGCCCTCTAGCAAGTAGCTCCTACAATGAGCAGTTCTTC.

This rearrangement joins TRBV19 to TRBJ2-1; D possibly corresponds to TRBD1 (5 bases). This CDR3 is 15 amino acids long. Germline CDR1 reads LNHDA; CDR2 reads SQIVND (reference sequence). V was shortened by 2 bases and J by 0 bases, with 8 bases between the two germline ends. The CDR3 protein is CASSIQGSSYNEQFF. In DNA form, the CDR3 reads TGTGCCAGTAGTATACAGGGAAGCTCCTACAATGAGCAGTTCTTC.

The CDR3 nucleotides read TGTGCCAGCAGCCCTCAATCGACCTATGGCTACACCTTC. Its translation is CASSPQSTYGYTF. The chain carries TRBV14 and TRBJ1-2, with unresolved D. The CDR3 runs 13 residues. CDR1 is SGHDN and CDR2 is FVKESK in the germline V gene. Trimming left V 4 bases short and J 4 bases short, with 10 bases between.

This clonotype showed up just a few times. V and J are TRBV10-3 and TRBJ1-3; no clear D gene. With 8 bases removed from V and 4 bases from J, the gap between germline ends came to 0 bases. The CDR3 runs 9 residues. Germline V lookup: CDR1 ENHRY, CDR2 SYGVKD. The CDR3 is CAIGNTIYF. The CDR3 DNA reads as TGTGCCATCGGAAACACCATATATTTT.

For the CDR3, the DNA is TGTGCCAGCAGCCCCCCTGTGGGGACCGAGAACACTGAAGCTTTCTTT. Protein sequence: CASSPPVGTENTEAFF. This rearrangement joins TRBV7-4 to TRBJ1-1; tentatively, D is TRBD1 (5 bases). V gave up 5 bases and J gave up 1 base, with 17 bases separating them. CDR3 length equals 16 residues. Germline V lookup: CDR1 SGHVT, CDR2 SQSDAQ.

This clonotype appeared a few times. The J gene is TRBJ2-5, the V gene TRBV7-8; 9 bases map to TRBD2. Germline V lookup: CDR1 SGHVS, CDR2 FQNEAQ. The V segment lost 0 bases and the J segment 1 base; nucleotides outside the gene matches: 0. The length of the CDR3 is 15 residues. The CDR3 loop reads CASSLASGSQETQYF. DNA for the CDR3: TGTGCCAGCAGCTTAGCTAGCGGGAGCCAAGAGACCCAGTACTTC.

The CDR3 loop reads CASTTEANVLTF. DNA of the CDR3: TGTGCCAGCACCACAGAGGCCAACGTCCTGACTTTC. The chain is built from TRBV6-6 and TRBJ2-6; D not resolved. The germline gives CDR1 MNHNY, CDR2 SVGAGI (reference sequence). The CDR3 covers 12 residues. Trimming removed 7 bases from V and 6 bases from J, with 7 bases in between.

V is TRBV24-1 and J is TRBJ2-1; 12 positions agree with TRBD2. J lost 9 bases, V lost 2 bases, and 7 bases had no gene match. The CDR3 is 16 amino acids. The V gene's germline CDR1 is KGHDR and CDR2 SFDVKD. This chain's CDR3 is CATSDSLAGGPGEQFF. DNA for the CDR3: TGTGCCACCAGTGATTCTCTAGCGGGGGGGCCGGGTGAGCAGTTCTTC.

The V call is TRBV29-1, the J call TRBJ2-3; either TRBD1 or TRBD2 may supply D (5 bases each). CDR1 is SQVTM and CDR2 is ANQGSEA in the germline V gene. The V and J ends lost 6 bases and 7 bases respectively, with 14 bases between them. This CDR3 is built from 12 residues. CDR3 nucleotides: TGCAGCGTCCGCCCCGGGGACCATACGCAGTATTTT. The encoded protein is CSVRPGDHTQYF.

This chain uses TRBV6-5 with TRBJ2-1, with D possibly being TRBD1 or TRBD2 (5 bases each). The V end was cut by 0 bases, the J end by 8 bases, with 8 bases between. Looked up from germline, CDR1 is MNHEY and CDR2 is SVGAGI. This CDR3 is 13 amino acids long. CDR3 DNA sequence: TGTGCCAGCAGTTACTCCTGGGACGATGAGCAGTTCTTC. Its translation: CASSYSWDDEQFF.